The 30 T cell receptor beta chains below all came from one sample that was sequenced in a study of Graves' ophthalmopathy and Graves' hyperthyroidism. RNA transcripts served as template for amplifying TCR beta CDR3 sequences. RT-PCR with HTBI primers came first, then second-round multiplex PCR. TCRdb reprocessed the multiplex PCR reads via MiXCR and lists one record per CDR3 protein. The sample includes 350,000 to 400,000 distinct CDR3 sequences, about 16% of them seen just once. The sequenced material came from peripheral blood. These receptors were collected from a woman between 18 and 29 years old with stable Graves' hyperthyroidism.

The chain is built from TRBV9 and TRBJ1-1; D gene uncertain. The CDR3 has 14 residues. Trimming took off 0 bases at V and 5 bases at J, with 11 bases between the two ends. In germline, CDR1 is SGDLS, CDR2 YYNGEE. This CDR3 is CASSVAWGRTEAFF. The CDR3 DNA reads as TGTGCCAGCAGCGTAGCGTGGGGTAGGACTGAAGCTTTCTTT. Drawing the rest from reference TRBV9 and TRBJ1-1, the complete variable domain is DSGVTQTPKHLITATGQRVTLRCSPRSGDLSVYWYQQSLDQGLQFLIQYYNGEERAKGNILERFSAQQFPDLHSELNLSSLELGDSALYFCASSVAWGRTEAFFGQGTRLTVV.

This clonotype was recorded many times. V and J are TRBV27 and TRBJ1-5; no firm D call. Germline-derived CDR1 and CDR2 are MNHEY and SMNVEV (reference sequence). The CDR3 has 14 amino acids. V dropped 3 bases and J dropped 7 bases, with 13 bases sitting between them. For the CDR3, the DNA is TGTGCCAGCAGTTTTGGGAGCAGCAGACAGCCCCAGCATTTT. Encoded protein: CASSFGSSRQPQHF.

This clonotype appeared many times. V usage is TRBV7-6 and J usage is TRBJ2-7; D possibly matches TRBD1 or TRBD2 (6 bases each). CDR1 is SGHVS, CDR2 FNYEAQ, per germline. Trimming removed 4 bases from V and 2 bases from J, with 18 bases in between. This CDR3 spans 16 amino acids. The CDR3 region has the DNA TGTGCCAGCAGCTCCAAGGGGGGAAAGGCAGCCTACGAGCAGTACTTC. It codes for CASSSKGGKAAYEQYF.

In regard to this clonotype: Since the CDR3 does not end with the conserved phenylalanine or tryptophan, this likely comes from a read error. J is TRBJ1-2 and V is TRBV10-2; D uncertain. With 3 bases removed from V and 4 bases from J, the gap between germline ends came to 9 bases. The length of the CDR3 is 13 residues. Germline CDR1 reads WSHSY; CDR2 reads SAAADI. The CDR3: CASSDKLGYGYTV. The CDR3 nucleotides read TGCGCCAGCAGTGATAAACTCGGCTATGGCTACACCGTC.

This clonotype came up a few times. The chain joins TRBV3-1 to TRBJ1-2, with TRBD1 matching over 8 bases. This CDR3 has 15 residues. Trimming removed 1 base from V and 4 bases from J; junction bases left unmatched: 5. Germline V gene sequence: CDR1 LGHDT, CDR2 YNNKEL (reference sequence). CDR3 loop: CASSQAAGGLYGYTF. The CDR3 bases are TGTGCCAGCAGCCAAGCTGCAGGGGGCCTCTATGGCTACACCTTC. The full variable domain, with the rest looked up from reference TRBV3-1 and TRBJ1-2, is DTAVSQTPKYLVTQMGNDKSIKCEQNLGHDTMYWYKQDSKKFLKIMFSYNNKELIINETVPNRFSPKSPDKAHLNLHINSLELGDSAVYFCASSQAAGGLYGYTFGSGTRLTVV.

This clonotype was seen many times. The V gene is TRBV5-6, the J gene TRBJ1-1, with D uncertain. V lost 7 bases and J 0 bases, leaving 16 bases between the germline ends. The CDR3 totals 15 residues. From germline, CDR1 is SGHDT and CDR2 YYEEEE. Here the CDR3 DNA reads TGTGCCAGCCGACGGGTTGGATTATTGAACACTGAAGCTTTCTTT. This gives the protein CASRRVGLLNTEAFF.

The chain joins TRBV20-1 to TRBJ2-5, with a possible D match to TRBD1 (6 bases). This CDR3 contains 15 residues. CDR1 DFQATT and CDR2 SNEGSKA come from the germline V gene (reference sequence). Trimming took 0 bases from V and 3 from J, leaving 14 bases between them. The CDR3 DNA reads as TGCAGTGCTAGAGATCTTAGACAGGCGGAAGAGACCCAGTACTTC. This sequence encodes CSARDLRQAEETQYF.

CDR3 sequence reads: CASSQDISPRREYGYTF. The DNA of the CDR3 is TGTGCCAGCAGCCAAGATATCTCGCCGAGACGAGAATATGGCTACACCTTC. This sequence joins TRBV3-1 and TRBJ1-2; D not resolved. V lost 0 bases to trimming and J lost 5 bases, with 19 bases between them. This CDR3 comprises 17 residues. Germline V gives CDR1 LGHDT, CDR2 YNNKEL (reference sequence).

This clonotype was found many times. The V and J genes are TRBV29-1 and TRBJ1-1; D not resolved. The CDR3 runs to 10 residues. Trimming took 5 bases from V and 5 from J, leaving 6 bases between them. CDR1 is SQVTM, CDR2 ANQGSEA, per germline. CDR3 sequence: CSVYRTEAFF. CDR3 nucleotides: TGCAGCGTTTATCGAACTGAAGCTTTCTTT.

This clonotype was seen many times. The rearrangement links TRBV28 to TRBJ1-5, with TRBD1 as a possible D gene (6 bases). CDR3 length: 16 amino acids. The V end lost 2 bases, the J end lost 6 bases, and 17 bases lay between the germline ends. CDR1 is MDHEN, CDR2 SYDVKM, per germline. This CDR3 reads CASSLQGPVGSQPQHF. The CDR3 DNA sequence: TGTGCCAGCAGTTTACAGGGGCCTGTCGGGAGTCAGCCCCAGCATTTT.

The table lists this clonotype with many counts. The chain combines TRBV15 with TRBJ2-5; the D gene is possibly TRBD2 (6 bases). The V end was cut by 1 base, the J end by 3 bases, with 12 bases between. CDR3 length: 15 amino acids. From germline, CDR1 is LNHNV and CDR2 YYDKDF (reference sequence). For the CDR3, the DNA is TGTGCCACCAGCAGAGGCCAGACGGGGGAAGAGACCCAGTACTTC. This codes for CATSRGQTGEETQYF.

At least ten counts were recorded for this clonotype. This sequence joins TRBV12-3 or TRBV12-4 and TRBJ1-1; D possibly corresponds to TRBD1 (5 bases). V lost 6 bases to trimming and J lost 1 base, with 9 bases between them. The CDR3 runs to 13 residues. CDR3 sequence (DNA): TGTGCCAGCAGCTATGACAGGAACACTGAAGCTTTCTTT. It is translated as CASSYDRNTEAFF.

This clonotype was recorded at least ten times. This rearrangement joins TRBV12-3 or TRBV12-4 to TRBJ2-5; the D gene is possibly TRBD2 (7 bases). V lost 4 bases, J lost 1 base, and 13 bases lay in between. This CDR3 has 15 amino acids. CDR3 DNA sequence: TGTGCCAGCAGTTCACAGGGACTACTCCAAGAGACCCAGTACTTC. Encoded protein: CASSSQGLLQETQYF.

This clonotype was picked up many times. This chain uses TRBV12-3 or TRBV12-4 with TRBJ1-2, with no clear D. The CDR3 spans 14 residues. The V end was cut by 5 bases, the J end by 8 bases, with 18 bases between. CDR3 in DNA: TGTGCCAGCAGTCCGGACTCTCGCCCGGGGGGCTACACCTTC. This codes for CASSPDSRPGGYTF.

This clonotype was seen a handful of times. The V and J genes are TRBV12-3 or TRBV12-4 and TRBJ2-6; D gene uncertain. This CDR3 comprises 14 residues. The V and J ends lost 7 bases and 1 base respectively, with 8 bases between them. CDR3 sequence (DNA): TGTGCCAGCAAAGAGCAGTCTGGGGCCAACGTCCTGACTTTC. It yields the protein CASKEQSGANVLTF.

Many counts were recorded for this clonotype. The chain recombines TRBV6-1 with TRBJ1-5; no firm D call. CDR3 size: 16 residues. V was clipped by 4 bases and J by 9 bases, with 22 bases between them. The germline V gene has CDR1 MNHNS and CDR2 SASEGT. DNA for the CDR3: TGTGCCAGCAGTGGACCGGGCCCTCGGAGGTTTGGGCCCCAGCATTTT. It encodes CASSGPGPRRFGPQHF.

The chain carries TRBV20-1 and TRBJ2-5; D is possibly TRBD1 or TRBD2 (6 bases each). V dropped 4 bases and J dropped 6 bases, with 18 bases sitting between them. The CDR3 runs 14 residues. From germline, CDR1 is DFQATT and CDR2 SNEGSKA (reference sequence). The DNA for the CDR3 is TGCAGTGCTAACACCGGGGGTACAGGGAAGACCCAGTACTTC. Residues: CSANTGGTGKTQYF.

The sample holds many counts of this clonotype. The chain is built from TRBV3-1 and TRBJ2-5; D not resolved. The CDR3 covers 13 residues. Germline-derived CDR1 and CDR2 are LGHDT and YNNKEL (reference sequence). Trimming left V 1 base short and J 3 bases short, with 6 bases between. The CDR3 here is CASSQGQEETQYF. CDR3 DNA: TGTGCCAGCAGCCAAGGACAAGAAGAGACCCAGTACTTC.

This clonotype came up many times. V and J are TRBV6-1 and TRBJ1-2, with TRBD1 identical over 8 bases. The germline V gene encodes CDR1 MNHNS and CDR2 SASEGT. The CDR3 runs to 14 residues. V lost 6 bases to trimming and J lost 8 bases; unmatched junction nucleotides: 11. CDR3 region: CASSTGGPLAGYTF. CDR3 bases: TGTGCCAGCAGCACAGGGGGACCACTTGCAGGCTACACCTTC.

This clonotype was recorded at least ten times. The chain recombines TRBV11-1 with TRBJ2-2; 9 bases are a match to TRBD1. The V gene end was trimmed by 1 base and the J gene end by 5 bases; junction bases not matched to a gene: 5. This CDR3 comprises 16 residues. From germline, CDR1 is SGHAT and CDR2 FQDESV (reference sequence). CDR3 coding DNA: TGTGCCAGCAGCTTAGGGACAGGGGCGAGTACCGGGGAGCTGTTTTTT. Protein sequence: CASSLGTGASTGELFF. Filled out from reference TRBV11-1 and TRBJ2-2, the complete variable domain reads EAEVAQSPRYKITEKSQAVAFWCDPISGHATLYWYRQILGQGPELLVQFQDESVVDDSQLPKDRFSAERLKGVDSTLKIQPAELGDSAMYLCASSLGTGASTGELFFGEGSRLTVL.

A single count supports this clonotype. The CDR3 DNA reads as TGTGCCAGCAGTCAAAGGGCAGGGTGGGAGCCCCAGCATTTT. It encodes CASSQRAGWEPQHF. V and J are TRBV6-1 and TRBJ1-5, with TRBD1 as a possible D gene (5 bases). CDR1 is MNHNS and CDR2 is SASEGT in the germline V gene. V dropped 5 bases and J dropped 8 bases, with 16 bases sitting between them. CDR3 length equals 14 residues.

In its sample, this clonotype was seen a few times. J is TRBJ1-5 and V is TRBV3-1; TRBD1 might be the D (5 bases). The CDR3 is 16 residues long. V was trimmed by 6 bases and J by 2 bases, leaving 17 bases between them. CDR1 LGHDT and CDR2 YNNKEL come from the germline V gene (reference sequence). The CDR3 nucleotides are TGTGCCAGCAGAAACGGAGGGGCGAGGGGCAATCAGCCCCAGCATTTT. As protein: CASRNGGARGNQPQHF.

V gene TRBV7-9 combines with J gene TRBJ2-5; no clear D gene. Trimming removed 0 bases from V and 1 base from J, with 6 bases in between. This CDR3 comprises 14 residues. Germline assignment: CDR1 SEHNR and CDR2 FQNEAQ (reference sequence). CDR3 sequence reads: CASSLAMGQETQYF. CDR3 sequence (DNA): TGTGCCAGCAGCTTAGCTATGGGCCAAGAGACCCAGTACTTC.

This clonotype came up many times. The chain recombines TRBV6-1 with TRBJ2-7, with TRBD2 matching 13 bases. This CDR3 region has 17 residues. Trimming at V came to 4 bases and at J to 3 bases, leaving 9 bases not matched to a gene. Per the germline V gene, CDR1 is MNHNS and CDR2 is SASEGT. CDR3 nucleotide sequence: TGTGCCAGCAGTGGATTAGGACTAGCGGGGGCAAGCTACGAGCAGTACTTC. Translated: CASSGLGLAGASYEQYF.

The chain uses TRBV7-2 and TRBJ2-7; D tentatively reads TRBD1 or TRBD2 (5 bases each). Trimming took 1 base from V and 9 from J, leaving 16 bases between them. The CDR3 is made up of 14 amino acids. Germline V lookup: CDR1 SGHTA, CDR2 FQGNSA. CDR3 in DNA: TGTGCCAGCAGCTTAGGGGGACGGACCCTAGGGCAGTACTTC. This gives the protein CASSLGGRTLGQYF.

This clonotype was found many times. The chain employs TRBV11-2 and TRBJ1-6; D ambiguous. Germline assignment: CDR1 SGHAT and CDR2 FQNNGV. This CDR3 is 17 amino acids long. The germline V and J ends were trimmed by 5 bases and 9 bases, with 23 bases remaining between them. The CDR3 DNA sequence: TGTGCCAGCAGCCCAAGGTACAGATCGGCCGGAGTTTCACCCCTCCACTTT. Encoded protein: CASSPRYRSAGVSPLHF.

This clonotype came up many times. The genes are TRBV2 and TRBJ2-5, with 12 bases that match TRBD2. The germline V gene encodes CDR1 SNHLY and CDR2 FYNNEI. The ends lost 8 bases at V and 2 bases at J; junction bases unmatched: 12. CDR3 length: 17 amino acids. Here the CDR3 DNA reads TGTGCCAGCCCTATTACTAGCGGGGGGAATGTTCAAGAGACCCAGTACTTC. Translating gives CASPITSGGNVQETQYF.

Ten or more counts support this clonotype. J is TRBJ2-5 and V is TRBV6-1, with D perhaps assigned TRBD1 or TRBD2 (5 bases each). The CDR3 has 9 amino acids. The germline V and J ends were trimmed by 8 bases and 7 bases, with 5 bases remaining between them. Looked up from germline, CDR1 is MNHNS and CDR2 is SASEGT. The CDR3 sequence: CASGGTQYF. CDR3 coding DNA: TGTGCCAGCGGGGGGACCCAGTACTTC.

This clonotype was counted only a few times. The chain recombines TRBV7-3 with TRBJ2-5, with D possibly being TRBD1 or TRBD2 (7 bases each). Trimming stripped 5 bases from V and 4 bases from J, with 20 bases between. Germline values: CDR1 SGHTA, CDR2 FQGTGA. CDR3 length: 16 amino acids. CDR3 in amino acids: CASSPSGGRDRETQYF. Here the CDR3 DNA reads TGTGCCAGCAGCCCCAGTGGGGGGAGGGACAGAGAGACCCAGTACTTC.

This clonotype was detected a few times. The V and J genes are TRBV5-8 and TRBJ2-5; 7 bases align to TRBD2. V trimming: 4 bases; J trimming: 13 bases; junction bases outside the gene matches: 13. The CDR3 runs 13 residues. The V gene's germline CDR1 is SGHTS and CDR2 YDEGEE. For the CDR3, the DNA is TGTGCCAGCAGCCCGGGCGGACTAGGAACCTTGTACTTC. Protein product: CASSPGGLGTLYF.